The following is a T cell receptor (beta chain) sequence with its context. The source of the sample is a study of human T cells and chemical hapten exposure. TCRdb fed the RACE reads into MiXCR, producing one record per CDR3 protein. Of 35,000 to 55,000 distinct CDR3 sequences in the sample, about 3.7% were seen once. The CDR3 runs 12 residues. From germline, CDR1 is MNHEY and CDR2 SMNVEV (reference sequence). V lost 3 bases and J 18 bases, leaving 15 bases between the germline ends. The time point was: healthy volunteer bleed at 6 weeks. Researchers extracted total RNA from unfractionated whole blood.

The TCR comes from a human donor in good health. Some clones in this sample may be carry-over from other donors' samples. The material sequenced was whole blood. The rearrangement uses TRBV27 and TRBJ1-6; D remains unclear. The CDR3 loop is CASSFLGRSPHF. The CDR3 nucleotides are TGTGCCAGCAGTTTCTTAGGGAGATCCCCCCACTTT.